This entry describes one TCR beta chain. This specimen belongs to a study of blood T cell repertoires in COVID-19. Whole-study context: The United States, Italy and Spain were the sources of the acute and convalescent COVID-19 samples.

The assay was immunoSEQ multiplex PCR, and TCRdb's table has in-frame clones only and misses some. Of some 150,000 clones listed, around 85% are singletons. The trim removed 6 bases at V and 3 bases at J, leaving 6 bases unmatched. CDR1 and CDR2 (germline): MNHEY, SVGAGI. This CDR3 has 15 amino acids. The source material was peripheral blood. This receptor was identified in a woman in her fifties or sixties with COVID-19, enrolled during active disease. This chain links TRBV6-5 with TRBJ1-3, with 9 nucleotides matching TRBD1. The chain's CDR3 is CASSLGQGNGNTIYF. CDR3 nucleotides: TGTGCCAGCAGCCTAGGACAGGGGAATGGAAACACCATATATTTT.